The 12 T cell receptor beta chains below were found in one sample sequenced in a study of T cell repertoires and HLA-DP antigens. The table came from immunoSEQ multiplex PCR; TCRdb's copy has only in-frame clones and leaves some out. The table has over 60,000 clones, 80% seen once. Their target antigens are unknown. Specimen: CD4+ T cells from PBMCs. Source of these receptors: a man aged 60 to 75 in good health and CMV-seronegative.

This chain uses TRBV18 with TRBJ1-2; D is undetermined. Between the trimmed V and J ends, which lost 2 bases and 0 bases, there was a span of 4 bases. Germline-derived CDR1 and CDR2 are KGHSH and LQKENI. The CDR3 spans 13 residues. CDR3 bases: TGTGCCAGCTCACCAGGTACTAACTATGGCTACACCTTC. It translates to CASSPGTNYGYTF.

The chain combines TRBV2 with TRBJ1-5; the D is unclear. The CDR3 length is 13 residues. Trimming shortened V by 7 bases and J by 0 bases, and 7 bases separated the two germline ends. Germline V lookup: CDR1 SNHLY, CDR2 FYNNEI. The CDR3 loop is CASKRISNQPQHF. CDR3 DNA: TGTGCCAGCAAGAGGATTAGCAATCAGCCCCAGCATTTT.

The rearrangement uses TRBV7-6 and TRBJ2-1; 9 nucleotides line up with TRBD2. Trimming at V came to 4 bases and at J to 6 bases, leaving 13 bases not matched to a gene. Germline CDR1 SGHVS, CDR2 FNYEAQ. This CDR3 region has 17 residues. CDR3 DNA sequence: TGTGCCAGCAGCTCCCGACTAGCGGAGGGATTAGGCAATGAGCAGTTCTTC. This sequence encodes CASSSRLAEGLGNEQFF.

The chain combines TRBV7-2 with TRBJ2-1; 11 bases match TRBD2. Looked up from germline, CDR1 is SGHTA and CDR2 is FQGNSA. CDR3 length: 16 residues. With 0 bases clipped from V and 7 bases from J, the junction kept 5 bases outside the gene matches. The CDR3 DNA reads TGTGCCAGCAGCTTAGCGTTAGCGGGAGGGCGAAATGAGCAGTTCTTC. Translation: CASSLALAGGRNEQFF.

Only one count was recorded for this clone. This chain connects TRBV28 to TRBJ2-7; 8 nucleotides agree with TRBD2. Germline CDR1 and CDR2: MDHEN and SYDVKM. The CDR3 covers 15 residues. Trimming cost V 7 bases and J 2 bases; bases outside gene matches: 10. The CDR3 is CASITIAGSTYEQYF. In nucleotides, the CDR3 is TGTGCCAGCATTACTATAGCGGGGTCTACCTACGAGCAGTACTTC.

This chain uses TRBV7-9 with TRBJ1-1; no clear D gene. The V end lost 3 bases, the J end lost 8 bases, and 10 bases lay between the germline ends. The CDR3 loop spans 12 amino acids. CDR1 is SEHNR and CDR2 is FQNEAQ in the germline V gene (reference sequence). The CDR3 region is CASSLVQREAFF. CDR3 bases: TGTGCCAGCAGCTTGGTCCAAAGGGAAGCTTTCTTT.

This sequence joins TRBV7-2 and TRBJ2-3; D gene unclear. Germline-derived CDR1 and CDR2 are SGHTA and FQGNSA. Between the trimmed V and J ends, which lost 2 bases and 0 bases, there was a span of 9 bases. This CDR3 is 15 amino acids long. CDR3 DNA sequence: TGTGCCAGCAGCTTATGGGCTACTAGCACAGATACGCAGTATTTT. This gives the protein CASSLWATSTDTQYF. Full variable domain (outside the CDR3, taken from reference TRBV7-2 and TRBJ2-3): GAGVSQSPSNKVTEKGKDVELRCDPISGHTALYWYRQSLGQGLEFLIYFQGNSAPDKSGLPSDRFSAERTGGSVSTLTIQRTQQEDSAVYLCASSLWATSTDTQYFGPGTRLTVL.

CDR3 residues: CASWDGRGGATIYF. In DNA form, the CDR3 reads TGCGCCAGCTGGGACGGCAGGGGGGGAGCCACCATATATTTT. The chain employs TRBV5-1 and TRBJ1-3; TRBD1 matches at 7 bases. V lost 7 bases and J lost 9; bases outside the gene matches: 13. Per the germline V gene, CDR1 is SGHRS and CDR2 is YFSETQ. This CDR3 has 14 residues.

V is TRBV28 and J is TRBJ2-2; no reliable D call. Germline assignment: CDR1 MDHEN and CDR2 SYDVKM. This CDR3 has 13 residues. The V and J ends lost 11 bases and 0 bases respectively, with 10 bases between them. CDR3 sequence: CALRAANTGELFF. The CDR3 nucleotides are TGTGCCCTCCGGGCAGCGAACACCGGGGAGCTGTTTTTT.

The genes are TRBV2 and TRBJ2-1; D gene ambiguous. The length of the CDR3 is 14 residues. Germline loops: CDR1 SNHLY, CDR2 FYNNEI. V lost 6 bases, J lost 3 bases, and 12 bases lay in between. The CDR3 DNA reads TGTGCCAGCAGCGATGGTACAAACTACAATGAGCAGTTCTTC. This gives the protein CASSDGTNYNEQFF.

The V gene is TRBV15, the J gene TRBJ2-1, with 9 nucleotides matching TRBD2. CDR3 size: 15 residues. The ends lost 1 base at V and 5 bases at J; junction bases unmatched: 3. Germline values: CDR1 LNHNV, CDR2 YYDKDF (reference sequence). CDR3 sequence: CATSRGRGGHNEQFF. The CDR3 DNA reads TGTGCCACCAGCAGAGGGCGGGGGGGCCACAATGAGCAGTTCTTC. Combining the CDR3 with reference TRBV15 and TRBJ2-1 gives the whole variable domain DAMVIQNPRYQVTQFGKPVTLSCSQTLNHNVMYWYQQKSSQAPKLLFHYYDKDFNNEADTPDNFQSRRPNTSFCFLDIRSPGLGDTAMYLCATSRGRGGHNEQFFGPGTRLTVL.

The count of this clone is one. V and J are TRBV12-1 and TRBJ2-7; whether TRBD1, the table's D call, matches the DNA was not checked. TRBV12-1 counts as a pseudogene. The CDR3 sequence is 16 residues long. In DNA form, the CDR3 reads TGTGCCAGCAGCTTCCGCCCGGCAGGGGGCTTAGGCGAGCAGTACGTC. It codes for CASSFRPAGGLGEQYV.